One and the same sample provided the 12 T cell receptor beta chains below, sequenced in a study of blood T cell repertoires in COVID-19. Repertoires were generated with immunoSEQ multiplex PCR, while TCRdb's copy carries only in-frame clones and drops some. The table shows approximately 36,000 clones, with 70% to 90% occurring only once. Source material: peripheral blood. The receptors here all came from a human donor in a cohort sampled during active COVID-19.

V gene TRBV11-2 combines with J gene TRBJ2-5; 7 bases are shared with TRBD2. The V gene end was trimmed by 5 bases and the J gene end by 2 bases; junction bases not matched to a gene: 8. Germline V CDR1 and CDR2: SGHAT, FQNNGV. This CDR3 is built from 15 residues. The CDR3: CASSRVLAGQETQYF. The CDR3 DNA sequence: TGTGCCAGCAGCAGAGTTTTAGCGGGTCAAGAGACCCAGTACTTC.

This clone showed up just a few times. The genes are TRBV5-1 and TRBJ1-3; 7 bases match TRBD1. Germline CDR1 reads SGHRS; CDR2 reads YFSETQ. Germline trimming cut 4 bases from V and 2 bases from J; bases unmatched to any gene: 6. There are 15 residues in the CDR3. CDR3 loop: CASSRGQPAGNTIYF. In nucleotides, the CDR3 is TGCGCCAGCAGCAGGGGACAGCCAGCTGGAAACACCATATATTTT.

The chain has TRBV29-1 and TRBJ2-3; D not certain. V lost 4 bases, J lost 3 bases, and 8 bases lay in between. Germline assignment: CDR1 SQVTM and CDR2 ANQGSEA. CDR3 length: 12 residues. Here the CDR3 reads CSVGLETDTQYF. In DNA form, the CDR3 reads TGCAGCGTTGGGCTGGAGACAGATACGCAGTATTTT.

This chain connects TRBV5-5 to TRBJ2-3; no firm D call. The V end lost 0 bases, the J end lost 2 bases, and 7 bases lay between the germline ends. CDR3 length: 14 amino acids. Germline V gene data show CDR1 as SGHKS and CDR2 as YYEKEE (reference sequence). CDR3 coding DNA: TGTGCCAGCAGCTTGGCTCCTAACACAGATACGCAGTATTTT. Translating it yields CASSLAPNTDTQYF.

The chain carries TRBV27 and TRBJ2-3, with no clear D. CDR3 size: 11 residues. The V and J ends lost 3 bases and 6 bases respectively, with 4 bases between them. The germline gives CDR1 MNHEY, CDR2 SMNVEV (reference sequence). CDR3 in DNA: TGTGCCAGCAGTTTCTCGGATACGCAGTATTTT. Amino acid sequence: CASSFSDTQYF.

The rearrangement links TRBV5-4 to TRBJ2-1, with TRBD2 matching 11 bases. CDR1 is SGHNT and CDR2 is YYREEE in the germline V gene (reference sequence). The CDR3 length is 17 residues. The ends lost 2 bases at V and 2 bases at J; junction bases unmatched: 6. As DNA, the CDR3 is TGTGCCAGCAGCTTAGGTACTAGCGGGGGAACCTACAATGAGCAGTTCTTC. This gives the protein CASSLGTSGGTYNEQFF.

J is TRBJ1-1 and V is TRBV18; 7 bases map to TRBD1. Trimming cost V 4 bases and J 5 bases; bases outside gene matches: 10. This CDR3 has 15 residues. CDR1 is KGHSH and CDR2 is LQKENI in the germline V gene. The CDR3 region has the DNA TGTGCCAGCTCACAGGGACAGCTCGGGCCTACTGAAGCTTTCTTT. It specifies CASSQGQLGPTEAFF.

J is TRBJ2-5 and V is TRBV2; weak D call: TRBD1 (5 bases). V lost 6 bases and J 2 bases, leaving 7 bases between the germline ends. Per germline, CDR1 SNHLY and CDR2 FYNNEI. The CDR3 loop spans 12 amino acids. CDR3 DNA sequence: TGTGCCAGCAGCCAGGGTCAAGAGACCCAGTACTTC. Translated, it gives CASSQGQETQYF. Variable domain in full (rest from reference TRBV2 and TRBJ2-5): EPEVTQTPSHQVTQMGQEVILRCVPISNHLYFYWYRQILGQKVEFLVSFYNNEISEKSEIFDDQFSVERPDGSNFTLKIRSTKLEDSAMYFCASSQGQETQYFGPGTRLLVL.

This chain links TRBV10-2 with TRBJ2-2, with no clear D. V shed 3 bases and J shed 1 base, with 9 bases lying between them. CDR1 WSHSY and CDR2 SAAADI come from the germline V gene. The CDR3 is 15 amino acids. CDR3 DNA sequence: TGCGCCAGCAGTGACCTCCCGGGGAACACCGGGGAGCTGTTTTTT. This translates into CASSDLPGNTGELFF.

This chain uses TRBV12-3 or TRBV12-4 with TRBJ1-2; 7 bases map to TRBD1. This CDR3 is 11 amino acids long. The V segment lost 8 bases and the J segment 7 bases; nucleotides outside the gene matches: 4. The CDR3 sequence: CASSQGGGYTF. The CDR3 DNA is TGTGCCAGCTCTCAGGGGGGTGGCTACACCTTC.

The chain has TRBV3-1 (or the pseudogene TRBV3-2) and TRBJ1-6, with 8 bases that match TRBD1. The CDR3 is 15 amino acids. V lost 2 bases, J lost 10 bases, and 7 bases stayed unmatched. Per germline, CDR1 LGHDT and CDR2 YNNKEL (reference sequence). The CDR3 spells CASSQQTGGGSPLHF. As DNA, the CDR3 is TGTGCCAGCAGCCAACAAACAGGGGGAGGATCACCCCTCCACTTT.

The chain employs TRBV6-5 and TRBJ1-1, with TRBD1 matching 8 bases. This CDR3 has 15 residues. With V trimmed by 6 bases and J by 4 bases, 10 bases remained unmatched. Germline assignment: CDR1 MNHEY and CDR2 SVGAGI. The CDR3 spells CASRSTGVGFTEAFF. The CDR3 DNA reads TGTGCCAGCAGATCGACAGGGGTGGGGTTCACTGAAGCTTTCTTT.